This TCR beta chain was sequenced during a study of cytomegalovirus exposure and HLA in healthy donors. This clone was detected a few times. A multiplex PCR was run with 60 Vbeta primers and 13 Jbeta primers. Profiled with immunoSEQ multiplex PCR; TCRdb holds only in-frame clones, not every one. The profile shows approximately 190,000 clones, 87% of them singletons. The germline V gene has CDR1 MRHNA and CDR2 SNTAGT. This CDR3 comprises 13 residues. The chain employs TRBV6-4 and TRBJ2-5; D might be TRBD1 (6 bases). The J call may not be correct, given that the DNA end is closer to TRBJ2-7. Sequenced material: PBMCs. This clonotype was sampled from a boy aged 2-9 years in good health and CMV-seronegative. In DNA form, the CDR3 reads TGTGCCAGCAGTCCTGGGACACCCGACGAGCAGTACTTC. Translating gives CASSPGTPDEQYF.